The TCR beta chain described here comes from a study of blood T cell repertoires in COVID-19 (TCRdb year 2020). Background on the whole study: Samples from collaborators originated in the United States, Italy and Spain and spanned both the acute and convalescent phases of COVID-19. Subjects who had been exposed to COVID-19, were actively infected with it, or had recovered from it provided the deeply sampled blood TCRbeta repertoires that made up the dataset. A de-identified subject ID, COVID-19 status, age in years and sex were almost always included in the sample metadata. Where HLA class I and class II types were available, the types were taken from metadata supplied by the sample provider, not from assay-based typing. The material from the prospective study consisted of cDNA or gDNA derived from T cells, B-cell-depleted T cells, or PBMCs. A freely available public database, intended as a resource for researchers studying the immune response to SARS-CoV-2, is where the repertoires were released. Samples were obtained from the ongoing ImmuneRACE study (first 160 participants) and from approximately 1,200 subjects provided by 6 global collaborators. Findings and caveats that apply to the study as a whole: How much clinical and demographic metadata was included differed by source and by participant, and the metadata was provided uncurated.

Notes on this clone: The antigen it recognizes is unknown. The record has no base qualities; no much larger clone is one base away.

Enrolling through a virtual design, the prospective study's participants ranged in age from roughly 18 to 89 years and lived across 24 United States geographic areas. Cohort assignment in the prospective study relied on participant-reported clinical history from a screening survey and a study questionnaire. Exposed participants had been in contact with someone with a PCR-confirmed or clinician-diagnosed COVID-19 case within 2 weeks of study entry. Mobile phlebotomists in the prospective study collected whole blood, serum and a nasopharyngeal or oropharyngeal swab from every participant. Additional blood draws and questionnaires over an approximately 2-month period could optionally be provided by prospective study participants. Before DNA extraction, prospective study blood samples were shipped either frozen or at room temperature. From a lookup of the germline V gene, CDR1 and CDR2 are KGHSH and LQKENI. Spanning cysteine to phenylalanine, the CDR3 consists of 17 amino acids. The retained sequence is limited to the CDR3, 51 bases, with the frame set at the first base. Trimming removed 0 bases from V and 6 bases from J; the gene matches leave 9 bases unexplained.

The immunoSEQ Assay, a bias-controlled multiplex PCR, was used to amplify TCRbeta CDR3 regions from genomic DNA. Processing in the source paper ran as follows. The number of nucleated cells in each sample was estimated from the amplification of reference gene primers within the assay. To quantify the absolute abundance of each unique TCRbeta CDR3 rearrangement, sequence reads were collapsed and filtered. For each sample, productive Simpson clonality was calculated as the square root of Simpson's diversity index across productive rearrangements. TCRdb carries this immuneACCESS record with in-frame sequences only. Its versions omit some clonotypes, under half of them owing to an unresolved V gene in the studies checked, with the rest unexplained. That table is the source of V, J and clone size, and D and trimming were worked out from the DNA. This sample lists 220,000 or so clones; nearly 90% were detected once. The leading ten clones occupy more than 13% of the sample.

Sequences were obtained from PBMCs or T cells enriched from blood (not recorded which). The clonotype was recovered from a young man who had been exposed to COVID-19. In this chain, TRBV18 is recombined with TRBJ2-7, with 12 bases aligning to TRBD2. The CDR3 protein sequence reads: CASSPPGLAGGPGEQYF. The nucleotide sequence is given as TGTGCCAGCTCACCACCTGGGCTAGCGGGGGGGCCGGGCGAGCAGTACTTC.